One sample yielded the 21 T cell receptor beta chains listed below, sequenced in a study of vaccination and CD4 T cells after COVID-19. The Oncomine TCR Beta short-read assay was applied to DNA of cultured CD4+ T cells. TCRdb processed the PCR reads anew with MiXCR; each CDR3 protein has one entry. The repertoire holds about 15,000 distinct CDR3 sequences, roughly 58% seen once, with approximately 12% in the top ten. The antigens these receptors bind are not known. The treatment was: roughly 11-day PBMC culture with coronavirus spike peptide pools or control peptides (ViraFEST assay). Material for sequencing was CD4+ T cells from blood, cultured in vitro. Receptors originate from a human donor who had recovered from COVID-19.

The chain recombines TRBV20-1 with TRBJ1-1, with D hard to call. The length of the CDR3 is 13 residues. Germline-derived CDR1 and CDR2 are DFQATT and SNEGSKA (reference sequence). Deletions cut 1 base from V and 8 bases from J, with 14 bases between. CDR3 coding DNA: TGCAGTGCTAGAGGCCCCCGGATTGGGGAAGCTTTCTTT. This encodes CSARGPRIGEAFF.

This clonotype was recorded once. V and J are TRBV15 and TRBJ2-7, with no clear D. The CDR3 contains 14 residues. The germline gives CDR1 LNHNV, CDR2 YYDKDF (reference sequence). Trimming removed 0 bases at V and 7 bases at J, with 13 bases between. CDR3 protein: CATSREGLSLEQYF. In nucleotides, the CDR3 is TGTGCCACCAGCAGAGAGGGCCTCTCCTTGGAGCAGTACTTC. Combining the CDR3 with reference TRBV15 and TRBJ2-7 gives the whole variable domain DAMVIQNPRYQVTQFGKPVTLSCSQTLNHNVMYWYQQKSSQAPKLLFHYYDKDFNNEADTPDNFQSRRPNTSFCFLDIRSPGLGDTAMYLCATSREGLSLEQYFGPGTRLTVT.

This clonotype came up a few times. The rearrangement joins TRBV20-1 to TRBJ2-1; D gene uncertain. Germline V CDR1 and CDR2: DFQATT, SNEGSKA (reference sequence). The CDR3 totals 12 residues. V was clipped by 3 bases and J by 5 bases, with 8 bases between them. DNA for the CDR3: TGCAGTGCTAGCCTGACCGACAATGAGCAGTTCTTC. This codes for CSASLTDNEQFF.

The CDR3 DNA follows: TGTGCCAGCTCACCTAATAGGGTGGGGGACAATCAGCCCCAGCATTTT. This translates into CASSPNRVGDNQPQHF. The chain has TRBV18 and TRBJ1-5; maybe TRBD1 (5 bases). Germline CDR1 is KGHSH and CDR2 is LQKENI. The CDR3 contains 16 residues. Trimming took 3 bases from V and 3 from J, leaving 15 bases between them. The whole variable domain, remainder taken from reference TRBV18 and TRBJ1-5, is NAGVMQNPRHLVRRRGQEARLRCSPMKGHSHVYWYRQLPEEGLKFMVYLQKENIIDESGMPKERFSAEFPKEGPSILRIQQVVRGDSAAYFCASSPNRVGDNQPQHFGDGTRLSIL.

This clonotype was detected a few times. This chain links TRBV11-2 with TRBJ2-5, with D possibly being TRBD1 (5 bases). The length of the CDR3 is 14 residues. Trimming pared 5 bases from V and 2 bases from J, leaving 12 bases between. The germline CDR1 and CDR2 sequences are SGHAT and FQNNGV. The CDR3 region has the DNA TGTGCCAGCAGCCCTAACAGGTTTCAAGAGACCCAGTACTTC. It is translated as CASSPNRFQETQYF.

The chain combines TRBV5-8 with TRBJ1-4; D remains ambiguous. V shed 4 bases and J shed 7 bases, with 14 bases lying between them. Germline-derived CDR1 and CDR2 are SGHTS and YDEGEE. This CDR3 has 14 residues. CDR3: CASSRVGSGEKLFF. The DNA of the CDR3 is TGTGCCAGCAGCCGGGTAGGATCGGGTGAAAAACTGTTTTTT.

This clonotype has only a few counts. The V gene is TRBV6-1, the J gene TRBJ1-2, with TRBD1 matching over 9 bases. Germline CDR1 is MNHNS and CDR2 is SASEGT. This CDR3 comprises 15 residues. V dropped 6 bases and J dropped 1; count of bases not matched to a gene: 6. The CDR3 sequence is CASRLQGANNYGYTF. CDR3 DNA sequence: TGTGCCAGCAGACTACAGGGGGCAAATAACTATGGCTACACCTTC.

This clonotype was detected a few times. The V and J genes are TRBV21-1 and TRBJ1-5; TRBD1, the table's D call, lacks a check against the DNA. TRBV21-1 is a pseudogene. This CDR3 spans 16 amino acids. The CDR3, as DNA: TGTGCCAGCAGCAAAGGGCGGGCGTATAGCAATCAGCCCCAGCATTTT. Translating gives CASSKGRAYSNQPQHF.

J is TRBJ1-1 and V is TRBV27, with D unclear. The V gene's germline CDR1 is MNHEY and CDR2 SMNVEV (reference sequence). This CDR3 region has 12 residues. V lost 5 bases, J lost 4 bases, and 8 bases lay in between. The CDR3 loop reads CASSPRGTEAFF. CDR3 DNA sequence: TGTGCCAGCAGTCCCCGGGGCACTGAAGCTTTCTTT.

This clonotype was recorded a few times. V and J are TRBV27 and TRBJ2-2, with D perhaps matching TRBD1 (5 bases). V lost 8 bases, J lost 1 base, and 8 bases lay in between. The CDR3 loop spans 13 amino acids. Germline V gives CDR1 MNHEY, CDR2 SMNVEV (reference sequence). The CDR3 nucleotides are TGTGCCAGCTGGGGCCTGAACACCGGGGAGCTGTTTTTT. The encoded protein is CASWGLNTGELFF.

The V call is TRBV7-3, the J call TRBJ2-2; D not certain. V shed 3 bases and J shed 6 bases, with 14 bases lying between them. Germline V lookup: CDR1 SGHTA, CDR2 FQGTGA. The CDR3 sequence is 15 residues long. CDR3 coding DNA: TGTGCCAGCAGCTTGGGTAGAGGTTTGCCCGGGGAGCTGTTTTTT. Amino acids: CASSLGRGLPGELFF.

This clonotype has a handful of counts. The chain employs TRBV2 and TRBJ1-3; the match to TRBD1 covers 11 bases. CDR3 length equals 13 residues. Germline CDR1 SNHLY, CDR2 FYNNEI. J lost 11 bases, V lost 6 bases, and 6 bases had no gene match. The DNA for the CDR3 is TGTGCCAGCAGAGCCGGGACAGGGGGTCCCATATATTTT. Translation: CASRAGTGGPIYF.

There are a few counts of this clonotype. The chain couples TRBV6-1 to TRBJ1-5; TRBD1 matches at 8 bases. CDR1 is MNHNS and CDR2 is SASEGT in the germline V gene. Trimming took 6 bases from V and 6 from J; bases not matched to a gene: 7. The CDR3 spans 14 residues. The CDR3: CASRIDRGGQPQHF. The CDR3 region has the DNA TGTGCCAGCAGGATTGACAGGGGCGGTCAGCCCCAGCATTTT.

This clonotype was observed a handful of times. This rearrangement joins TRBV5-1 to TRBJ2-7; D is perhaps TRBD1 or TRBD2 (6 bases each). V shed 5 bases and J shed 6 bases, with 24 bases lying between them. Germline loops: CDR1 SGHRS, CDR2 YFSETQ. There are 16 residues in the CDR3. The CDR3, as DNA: TGCGCCAGCAGTCCCCGAGCATCAGTGGGGGGCGGCGAGCAGTACTTC. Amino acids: CASSPRASVGGGEQYF. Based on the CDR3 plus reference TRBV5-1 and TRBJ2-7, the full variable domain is KAGVTQTPRYLIKTRGQQVTLSCSPISGHRSVSWYQQTPGQGLQFLFEYFSETQRNKGNFPGRFSGRQFSNSRSEMNVSTLELGDSALYLCASSPRASVGGGEQYFGPGTRLTVT.

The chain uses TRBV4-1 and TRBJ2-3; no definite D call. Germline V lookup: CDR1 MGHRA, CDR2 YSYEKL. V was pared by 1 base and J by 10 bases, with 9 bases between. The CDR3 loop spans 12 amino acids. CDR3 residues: CASSQVAGPQYF. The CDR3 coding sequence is TGCGCCAGCAGCCAAGTAGCCGGCCCGCAGTATTTT.

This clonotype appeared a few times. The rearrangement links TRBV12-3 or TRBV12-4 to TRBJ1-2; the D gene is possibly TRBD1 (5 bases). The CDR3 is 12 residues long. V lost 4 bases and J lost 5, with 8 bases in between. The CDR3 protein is CASSWGGYGYTF. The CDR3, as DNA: TGTGCCAGCAGTTGGGGGGGATATGGCTACACCTTC.

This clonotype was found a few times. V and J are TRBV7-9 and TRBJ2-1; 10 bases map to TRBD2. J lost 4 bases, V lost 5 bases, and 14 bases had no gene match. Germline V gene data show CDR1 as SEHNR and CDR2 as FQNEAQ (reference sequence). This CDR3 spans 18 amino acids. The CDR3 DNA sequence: TGTGCCAGCAGCAAAGGTCGGCCTAGCGGGGGCCCTTACAATGAGCAGTTCTTC. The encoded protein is CASSKGRPSGGPYNEQFF.

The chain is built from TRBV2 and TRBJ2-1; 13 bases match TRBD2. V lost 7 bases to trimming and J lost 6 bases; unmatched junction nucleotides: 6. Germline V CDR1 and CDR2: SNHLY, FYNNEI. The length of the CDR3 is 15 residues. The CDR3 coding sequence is TGTGCCAGCACTAGGACTAGCGGGAGTTTCAATGAGCAGTTCTTC. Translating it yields CASTRTSGSFNEQFF.

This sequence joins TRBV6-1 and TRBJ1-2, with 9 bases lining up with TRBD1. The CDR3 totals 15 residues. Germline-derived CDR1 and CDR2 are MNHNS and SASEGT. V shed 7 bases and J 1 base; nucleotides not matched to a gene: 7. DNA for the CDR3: TGTGCCAGCAAGGGACAGGGAGGTAGTAACTATGGCTACACCTTC. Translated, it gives CASKGQGGSNYGYTF.

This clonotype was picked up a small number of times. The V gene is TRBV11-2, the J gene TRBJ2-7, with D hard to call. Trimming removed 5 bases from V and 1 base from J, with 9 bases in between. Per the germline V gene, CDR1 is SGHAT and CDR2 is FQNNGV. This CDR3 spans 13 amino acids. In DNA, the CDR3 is TGTGCCAGCAGCCCAGTTGCGTCCTACGAGCAGTACTTC. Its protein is CASSPVASYEQYF.

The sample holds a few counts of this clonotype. The CDR3: CASRQLANTGELFF. The CDR3 nucleotides read TGTGCCAGCAGGCAACTAGCCAACACCGGGGAGCTGTTTTTT. The genes are TRBV2 and TRBJ2-2; TRBD2 might be the D (6 bases). CDR3 size: 14 residues. Germline CDR1 SNHLY, CDR2 FYNNEI. Between the trimmed V and J ends, which lost 6 bases and 2 bases, there was a span of 10 bases. Full variable domain (rest looked up from reference TRBV2 and TRBJ2-2): EPEVTQTPSHQVTQMGQEVILRCVPISNHLYFYWYRQILGQKVEFLVSFYNNEISEKSEIFDDQFSVERPDGSNFTLKIRSTKLEDSAMYFCASRQLANTGELFFGEGSRLTVL.